This T cell receptor beta chain was sequenced in a study of type 1 regulatory T cells. Study context: T-allo10 is an in vitro-generated, Tr1-enriched CD4 T cell product specific for alloantigen.

One entry per CDR3 protein results from TCRdb running MiXCR on the reads. The profile shows approximately 90,000 distinct CDR3 sequences, roughly a third of them singletons. The CDR3 loop spans 16 amino acids. CDR1 is MGHRA and CDR2 is YSYEKL in the germline V gene. The ends were cut back, 1 base at V and 0 bases at J, with 13 bases in the middle. This clonotype was detected only a few times. The sample consisted of CD4+ T cells, either the whole sample or a sorted fraction (not recorded which). V is TRBV4-1 and J is TRBJ2-7; D might be TRBD2 (6 bases). This TCR derives from a human donor in good health. The CDR3 DNA is TGCGCCAGCAGCCAAGCAACTCTAGCGATCTCCTACGAGCAGTACTTC. It codes for CASSQATLAISYEQYF.